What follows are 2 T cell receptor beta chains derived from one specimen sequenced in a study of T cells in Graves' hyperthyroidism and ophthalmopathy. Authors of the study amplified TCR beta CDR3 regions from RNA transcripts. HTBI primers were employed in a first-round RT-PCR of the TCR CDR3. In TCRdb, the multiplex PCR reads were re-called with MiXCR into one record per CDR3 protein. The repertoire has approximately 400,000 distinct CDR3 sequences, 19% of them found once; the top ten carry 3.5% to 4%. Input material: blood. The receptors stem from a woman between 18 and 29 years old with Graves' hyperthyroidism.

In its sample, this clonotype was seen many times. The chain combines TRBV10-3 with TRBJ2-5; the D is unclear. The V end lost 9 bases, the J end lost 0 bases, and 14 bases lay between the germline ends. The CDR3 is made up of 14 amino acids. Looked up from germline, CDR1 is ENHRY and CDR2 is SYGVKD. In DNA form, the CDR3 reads TGTGCCATTACCGGGCAGCCTGACCAAGAGACCCAGTACTTC. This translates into CAITGQPDQETQYF.

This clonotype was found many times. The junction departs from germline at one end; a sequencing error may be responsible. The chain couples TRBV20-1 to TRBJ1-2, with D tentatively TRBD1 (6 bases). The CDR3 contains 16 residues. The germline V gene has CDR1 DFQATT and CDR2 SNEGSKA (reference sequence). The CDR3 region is CSARGYGGGDKSPPSF. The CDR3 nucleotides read TGCAGTGCTAGAGGCTATGGGGGCGGGGACAAATCGCCGCCTTCCTTC.